The clone carrying this TCR beta chain was recorded once. This entry comes from a study of CD8+ T cells in alopecia areata. Documented treatment: oral pan-JAK inhibitor, 5-10 mg twice daily. The CDR3 spans 11 residues. Germline loops: CDR1 SEHNR, CDR2 FQNEAQ (reference sequence). V was pared by 2 bases and J by 14 bases, with 12 bases between. As the sequencing template, cDNA was produced by extracting RNA and reverse transcribing it. Profiling relied on immunoSEQ multiplex PCR, and the TCRdb table lists in-frame clones only, not all of them. The table records under 200,000 clones, under 70% of them present only once.

Source: CD4+ T cells sorted from blood, taken at week 4, from a patient treated with tofacitinib. This sequence was found in a human donor with alopecia areata. This chain uses TRBV7-9 with TRBJ1-1; D ambiguous. The CDR3 sequence is CASSLPPGVFF. CDR3 DNA sequence: TGTGCCAGCAGCTTACCTCCGGGTGTGTTCTTT.